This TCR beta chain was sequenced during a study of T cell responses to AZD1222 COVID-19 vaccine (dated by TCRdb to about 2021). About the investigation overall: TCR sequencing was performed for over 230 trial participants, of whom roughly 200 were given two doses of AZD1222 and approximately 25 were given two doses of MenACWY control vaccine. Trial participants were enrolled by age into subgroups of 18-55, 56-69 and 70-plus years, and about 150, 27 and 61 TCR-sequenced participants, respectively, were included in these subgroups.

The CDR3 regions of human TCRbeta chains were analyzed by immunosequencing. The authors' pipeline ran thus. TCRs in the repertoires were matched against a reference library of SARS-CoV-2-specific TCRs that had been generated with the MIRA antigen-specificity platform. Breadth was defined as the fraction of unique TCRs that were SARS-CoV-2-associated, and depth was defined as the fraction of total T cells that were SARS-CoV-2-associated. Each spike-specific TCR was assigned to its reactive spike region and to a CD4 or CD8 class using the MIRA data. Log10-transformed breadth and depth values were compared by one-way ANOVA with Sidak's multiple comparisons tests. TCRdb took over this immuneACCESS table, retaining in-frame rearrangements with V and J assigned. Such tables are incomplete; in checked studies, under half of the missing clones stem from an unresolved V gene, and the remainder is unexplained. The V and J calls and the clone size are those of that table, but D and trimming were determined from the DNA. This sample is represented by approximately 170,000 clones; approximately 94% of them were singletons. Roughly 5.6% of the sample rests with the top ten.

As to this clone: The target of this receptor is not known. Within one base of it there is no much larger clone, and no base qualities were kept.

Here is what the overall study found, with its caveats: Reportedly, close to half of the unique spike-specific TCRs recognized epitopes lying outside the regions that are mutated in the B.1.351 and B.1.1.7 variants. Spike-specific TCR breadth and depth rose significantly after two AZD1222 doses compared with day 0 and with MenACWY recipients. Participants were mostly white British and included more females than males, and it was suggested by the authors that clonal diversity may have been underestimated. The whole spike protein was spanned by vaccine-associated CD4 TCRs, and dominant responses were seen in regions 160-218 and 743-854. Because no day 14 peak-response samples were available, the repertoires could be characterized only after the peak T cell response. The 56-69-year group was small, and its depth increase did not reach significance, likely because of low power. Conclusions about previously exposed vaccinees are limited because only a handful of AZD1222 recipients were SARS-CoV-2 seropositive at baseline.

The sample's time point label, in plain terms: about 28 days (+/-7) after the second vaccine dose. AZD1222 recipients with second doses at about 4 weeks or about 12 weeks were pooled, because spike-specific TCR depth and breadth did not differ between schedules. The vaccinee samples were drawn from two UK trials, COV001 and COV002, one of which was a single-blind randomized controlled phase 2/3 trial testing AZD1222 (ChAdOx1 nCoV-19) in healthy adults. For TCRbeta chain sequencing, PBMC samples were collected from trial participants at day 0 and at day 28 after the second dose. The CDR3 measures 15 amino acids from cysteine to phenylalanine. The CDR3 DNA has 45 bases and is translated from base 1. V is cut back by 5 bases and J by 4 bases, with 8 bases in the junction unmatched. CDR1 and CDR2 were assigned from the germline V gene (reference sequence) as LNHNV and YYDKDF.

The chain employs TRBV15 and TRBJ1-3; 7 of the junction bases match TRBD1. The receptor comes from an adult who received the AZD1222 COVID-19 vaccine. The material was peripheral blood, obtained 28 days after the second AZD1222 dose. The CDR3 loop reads CATSARDRAGNTIYF. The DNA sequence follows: TGTGCCACCAGCGCCCGAGACAGGGCGGGAAACACCATATATTTT.